This T cell receptor beta chain was sequenced during a study of CD8+CD57+ T cells in acquired aplastic anemia (dated by TCRdb to the late 2010s). At the level of the whole study: On average, sorted CD4+ and CD8+ cells yielded around 3.5 ug of extracted DNA, with a range of roughly 0.17 to 27.4 ug. A CD8+CD57+ expansion meant a frequency higher than the mean frequency seen in healthy subjects. Results the study describes overall, beyond this receptor: Patients and healthy controls showed no significant difference in CD8+ Simpson's diversity (P=0.060). Roughly 30 CD8+ CDR3 sequences were found to be shared between patients and controls, but these sequences appeared to be highly expressed in patients and within the immunodominant clones of the patients.

Expansion of CD8+CD57+ cells had been shown by flow cytometry in the patients chosen for sequencing. Every patient had severe acquired aplastic anemia, diagnosed using the International Study of Aplastic Anemia and Agranulocytosis and Camitta criteria. Patients had received no therapy at the time of blood sampling. In the study, sorted CD4+ and CD8+ blood T cells from patients with severe aplastic anemia and from healthy subjects underwent deep sequencing of TCR repertoires. In the USA, patient enrollment took place under clinicaltrials.gov protocols 00001620, 01623167, 00001397, 00071045, 00081523 and 00961064. Ficoll-Paque density gradient centrifugation was used to isolate peripheral blood mononuclear cells. Before DNA extraction, CD4+ and CD8+ T cells were sorted with FACS or magnetic beads. For this clonotype: Its antigen is unknown. The junction differs from germline at one of its ends, possibly a read error.

Profiling of TCR beta VDJ combinations and CDR3 sequences used genomic DNA as the template. An Illumina HiSeq 2000 was used for TCR repertoire sequencing. The authors processed their data as follows. TRBV/TRBJ rearrangement plots, CDR3 size and DJ length profiles, and Simpson's diversity index were used to evaluate the repertoires. The most abundant DNA sequence in the deep sequencing data was taken as the immunodominant clone. CDR3 amino acid sequences were screened for sharing across subjects and compared with published repertoires and the VDJdb database. TCRdb applied fastp at Q25 and MiXCR to the public reads, then kept only in-frame beta chains. Merged by CDR3 protein, the rows form single entries marked with the most common genes and DNA. The authors' filters were not applied to this entry. The sample includes approximately 150,000 distinct CDR3 sequences, with 71% observed a single time. In total, the top ten clones hold 45% to 60% of the sample.

Sequenced material: sorted CD4+, CD8+, or CD8+CD57+ T cells (not recorded which) from PBMCs. This TCR came from a human donor with aplastic anemia.

This receptor has the CDR3 CASSQDPEGGEATETQYF. The DNA is TGCGCCAGCAGCCAGGACCCAGAGGGCGGGGAGGCCACAGAGACCCAGTACTTC. The sequence joins TRBV9 to TRBJ2-5; the D gene is perhaps TRBD2, on 6 matching bases. CDR1 is given as SGDLS and CDR2 as YYNGEE, both from the germline V gene. The CDR3 has 18 amino acids, counting the end cysteine and phenylalanine. Only CDR3 DNA remains: 54 bases, in frame from the first base.